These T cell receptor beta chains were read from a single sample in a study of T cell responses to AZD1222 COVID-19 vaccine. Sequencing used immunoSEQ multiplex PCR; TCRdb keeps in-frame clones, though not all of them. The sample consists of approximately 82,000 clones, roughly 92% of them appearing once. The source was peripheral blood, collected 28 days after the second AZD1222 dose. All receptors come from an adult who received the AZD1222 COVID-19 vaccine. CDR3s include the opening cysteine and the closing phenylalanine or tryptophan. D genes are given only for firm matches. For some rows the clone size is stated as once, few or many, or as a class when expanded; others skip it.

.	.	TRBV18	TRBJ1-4	CASSPIGLLRRVEKLFF	TGTGCCAGCTCACCAATCGGCCTGCTTAGGAGGGTAGAAAAACTGTTTTTT
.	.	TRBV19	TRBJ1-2	CASTPRTANYGYTF	TGTGCCAGTACTCCTAGAACTGCTAACTATGGCTACACCTTC
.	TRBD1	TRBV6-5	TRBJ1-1	CASRPPGGTEAFF	TGTGCCAGCAGACCACCAGGGGGCACTGAAGCTTTCTTT
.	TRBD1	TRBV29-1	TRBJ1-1	CSGDRGTEAFF	TGCAGCGGAGACAGGGGAACTGAAGCTTTCTTT
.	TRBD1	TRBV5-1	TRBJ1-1	CASSFGQENTEAFF	TGCGCCAGCAGCTTCGGACAGGAGAACACTGAAGCTTTCTTT
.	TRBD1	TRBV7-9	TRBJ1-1	CASSPRRGVQGVENTEAFF	TGTGCCAGCAGCCCCAGAAGGGGAGTACAGGGGGTAGAGAACACTGAAGCTTTCTTT
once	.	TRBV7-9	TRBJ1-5	CASSLGHSNQPQHF	TGTGCCAGCAGCTTAGGGCATAGCAATCAGCCCCAGCATTTT
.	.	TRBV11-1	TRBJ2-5	CASSPGFRETQYF	TGTGCCAGCAGCCCAGGGTTCCGAGAGACCCAGTACTTC
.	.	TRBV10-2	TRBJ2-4	CASMDSAAKNIQYF	TGCGCCAGCATGGATTCGGCGGCCAAAAACATTCAGTACTTC
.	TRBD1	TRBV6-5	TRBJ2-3	CASSYRTGANTDTQYF	TGTGCCAGCAGTTATCGGACAGGGGCGAACACAGATACGCAGTATTTT
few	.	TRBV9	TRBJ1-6	CASSVESYNSPLHF	TGTGCCAGCAGCGTAGAATCCTATAATTCACCCCTCCACTTT
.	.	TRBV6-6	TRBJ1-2	CASSFQEPSLYGYTF	TGTGCCAGCAGTTTTCAGGAGCCTTCGCTGTATGGCTACACCTTC
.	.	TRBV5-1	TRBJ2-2	CASSREGLDTGELFF	TGCGCCAGCTCCCGGGAAGGGTTGGACACCGGGGAGCTGTTTTTT
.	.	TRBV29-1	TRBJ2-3	CSGRVGGADTQYF	TGCAGCGGTAGGGTTGGTGGGGCAGATACGCAGTATTTT
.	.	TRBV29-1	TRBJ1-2	CSVTRLGTVDYGYTF	TGCAGCGTGACGCGGCTGGGAACCGTAGACTATGGCTACACCTTC
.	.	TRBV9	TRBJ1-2	CASSPSVAYGYTF	TGTGCCAGCAGCCCCTCGGTGGCCTATGGCTACACCTTC
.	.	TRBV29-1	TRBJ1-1	CSVGVGGDTEAFF	TGCAGCGTTGGAGTGGGAGGGGACACTGAAGCTTTCTTT
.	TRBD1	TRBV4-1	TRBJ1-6	CASSQEGQGAYSPLHF	TGCGCCAGCAGCCAAGAGGGACAGGGGGCTTATTCACCCCTCCACTTT
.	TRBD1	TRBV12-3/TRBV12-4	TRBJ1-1	CASSFGTATEAFF	TGTGCCAGCAGTTTCGGGACAGCGACTGAAGCTTTCTTT
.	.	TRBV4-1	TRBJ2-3	CASSPRTVTPSTDTQYF	TGCGCCAGCAGCCCACGAACAGTTACCCCTAGCACAGATACGCAGTATTTT
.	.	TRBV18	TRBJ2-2	CASSPTEVGFGSGELFF	TGTGCCAGCTCACCAACCGAAGTAGGGTTCGGGTCCGGGGAGCTGTTTTTT
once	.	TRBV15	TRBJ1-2	CATSRGIETGVYGYTF	TGTGCCACCAGCAGAGGGATAGAAACAGGCGTTTATGGCTACACCTTC
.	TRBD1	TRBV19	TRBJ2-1	CASRPGQGYNEQFF	TGTGCCAGTAGGCCGGGACAGGGGTACAATGAGCAGTTCTTC
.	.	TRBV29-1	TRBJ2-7	CSVDMGYEQYF	TGCAGCGTTGATATGGGTTACGAGCAGTACTTC
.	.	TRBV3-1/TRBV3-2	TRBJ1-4	CASSQGGRRSNEKLFF	TGTGCCAGCAGCCAAGGGGGGAGACGGAGTAATGAAAAACTGTTTTTT
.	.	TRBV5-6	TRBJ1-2	CASSLVGSGSYYTF	TGTGCCAGCAGCTTGGTTGGTTCAGGGAGTTACTACACCTTC
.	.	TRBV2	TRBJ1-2	CASSQQVGYGYTF	TGTGCCAGCAGCCAACAGGTCGGCTATGGCTACACCTTC
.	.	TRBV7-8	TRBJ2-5	CASSSTSLRGPQETQYF	TGTGCCAGCAGCTCTACTTCCCTCAGGGGCCCCCAAGAGACCCAGTACTTC
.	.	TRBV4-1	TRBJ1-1	CASSPRVLNTEAFF	TGCGCCAGCAGCCCCAGGGTATTGAACACTGAAGCTTTCTTT
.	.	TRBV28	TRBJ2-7	CASSSPASKSSYEQYF	TGTGCCAGCAGTTCCCCCGCTTCAAAGAGCTCCTACGAGCAGTACTTC
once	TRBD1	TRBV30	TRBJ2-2	CAWSWDTGALNTGELFF	TGTGCCTGGAGTTGGGACACAGGGGCCCTAAACACCGGGGAGCTGTTTTTT
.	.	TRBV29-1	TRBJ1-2	CSVGLGLGYGYTF	TGCAGCGTTGGTCTGGGGTTGGGGTATGGCTACACCTTC
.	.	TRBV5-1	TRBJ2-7	CASSGVRGNEQYF	TGCGCCAGCAGCGGAGTCAGGGGCAACGAGCAGTACTTC
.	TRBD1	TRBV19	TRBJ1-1	CASSVWTGMNTEAFF	TGTGCCAGTAGTGTTTGGACAGGGATGAACACTGAAGCTTTCTTT
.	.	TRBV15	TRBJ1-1	CATSRDRRERMNTEAFF	TGTGCCACCAGCAGAGATCGACGGGAAAGGATGAACACTGAAGCTTTCTTT
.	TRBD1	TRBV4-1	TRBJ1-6	CASSHPRQGNSPLHF	TGCGCCAGCAGCCATCCGAGACAGGGTAATTCACCCCTCCACTTT
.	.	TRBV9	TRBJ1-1	CASSPGRINTEAFF	TGTGCCAGCAGCCCCGGACGGATTAACACTGAAGCTTTCTTT
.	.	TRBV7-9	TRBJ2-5	CASSLAESSRETQYF	TGTGCCAGCAGCTTAGCGGAGTCTAGCCGTGAGACCCAGTACTTC
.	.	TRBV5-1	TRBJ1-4	CASRTSDATNEKLFF	TGCGCCAGCAGAACTTCGGACGCCACTAATGAAAAACTGTTTTTT
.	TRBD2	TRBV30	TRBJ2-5	CAWSRLAGVETQYF	TGTGCCTGGAGCCGACTAGCGGGGGTGGAGACCCAGTACTTC
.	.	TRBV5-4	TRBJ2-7	CASSPAPRGPSYEQYF	TGTGCCAGCAGCCCTGCACCCCGGGGGCCCTCCTACGAGCAGTACTTC
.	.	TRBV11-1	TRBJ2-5	CASSLNEETQYF	TGTGCCAGCAGCCTTAACGAAGAGACCCAGTACTTC
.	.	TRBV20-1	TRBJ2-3	CSASPRDPHTDTQYF	TGCAGTGCTAGTCCCCGGGACCCACACACAGATACGCAGTATTTT
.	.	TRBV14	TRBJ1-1	CASRPQGNTEAFF	TGTGCCAGCAGACCACAGGGGAACACTGAAGCTTTCTTT
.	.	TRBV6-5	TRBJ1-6	CASKQGRSDSPLHF	TGTGCCAGCAAACAGGGAAGGTCGGATTCACCCCTCCACTTT
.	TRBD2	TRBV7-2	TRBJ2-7	CASSLYTSGGAGQYF	TGTGCCAGCAGCTTATACACTAGCGGGGGGGCCGGGCAGTACTTC
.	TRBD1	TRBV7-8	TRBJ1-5	CASSWSTGLGQPQHF	TGTGCCAGCAGCTGGTCGACAGGGCTGGGCCAGCCCCAGCATTTT
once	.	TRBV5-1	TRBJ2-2	CARGGLQDGELFF	TGCGCCAGAGGAGGGCTACAAGACGGGGAGCTGTTTTTT
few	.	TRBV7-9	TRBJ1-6	CRDSNNSPLHF	TGCCGCGACAGCAATAATTCACCCCTCCACTTT
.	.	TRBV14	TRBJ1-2	CASSHSGTNYGYTF	TGTGCCAGCAGCCACTCTGGGACGAACTATGGCTACACCTTC
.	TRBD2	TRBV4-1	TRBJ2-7	CASSQTSGGVYEQYF	TGCGCCAGCAGTCAGACTAGCGGGGGGGTGTACGAGCAGTACTTC
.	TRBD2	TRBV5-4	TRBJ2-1	CASSLRSSGGNEQFF	TGTGCCAGCAGCTTGAGGTCTAGCGGGGGGAATGAGCAGTTCTTC
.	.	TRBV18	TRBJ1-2	CASSPSDNYGYTF	TGTGCCAGCTCACCATCCGATAACTATGGCTACACCTTC
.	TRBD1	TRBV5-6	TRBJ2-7	CASSLTRDSSYEQYF	TGTGCCAGCAGCCTTACCCGGGACAGCTCCTACGAGCAGTACTTC
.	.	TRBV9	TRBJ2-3	CASSVVSTDTQYF	TGTGCCAGCAGCGTAGTTAGCACAGATACGCAGTATTTT
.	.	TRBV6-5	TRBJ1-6	CASSYGLSRASPLHF	TGTGCCAGCAGTTACGGGCTCTCCAGGGCTTCACCCCTCCACTTT
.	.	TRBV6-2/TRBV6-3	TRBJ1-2	CASSYSSETGRSRTF	TGTGCCAGCAGTTACTCGAGTGAAACAGGGCGGTCGAGGACCTTC